What follows are 20 T cell receptor beta chains derived from one specimen sequenced in a study of blood T cell repertoires in COVID-19. The data were produced by immunoSEQ multiplex PCR, yet TCRdb's version contains in-frame clones alone and is incomplete. The table includes about 27,000 clones, about 91% detected once. The sample comprised peripheral blood. These receptors all stem from a human donor with active COVID-19. The donor label of this sample is uncertain.

About this clone itself: A junction boundary mismatches the germline segment, possibly from a read error. Within the sample, other DNA sequences also encode this same CDR3. The V gene is TRBV4-3, the J gene TRBJ1-2, with unresolved D. The CDR3 sequence is 14 residues long. Germline V gene sequence: CDR1 LGHNA, CDR2 YSLEER. The CDR3 protein is CASSQDLGGYGYTF. In nucleotides, the CDR3 is TGCGCCAGCAGCCAAGATCTGGGAGGCTATGGCTACACCTTT.

The chain couples TRBV9 to TRBJ2-1; maybe TRBD2 (5 bases). Germline V gene lookup returns CDR1 SGDLS and CDR2 YYNGEE. Trimming took 1 base from V and 7 from J, leaving 15 bases between them. The CDR3 extends over 15 amino acids. The chain's CDR3 is CASSVSGVGNNEQFF. The CDR3 DNA is TGTGCCAGCAGCGTATCCGGGGTAGGAAATAATGAGCAGTTCTTC.

The chain carries TRBV30 and TRBJ2-7, with 8 bases that match TRBD1. Trimming at V came to 5 bases and at J to 1 base, leaving 4 bases not matched to a gene. CDR1 and CDR2 (germline): GTSNPN, SVGIG (reference sequence). CDR3 length equals 13 residues. CDR3 bases: TGTGCCTGGTCGGGGACAGGATCCTACGAGCAGTACTTC. Protein: CAWSGTGSYEQYF.

V usage is TRBV7-9 and J usage is TRBJ2-1, with TRBD2 matching 9 bases. The ends lost 5 bases at V and 6 bases at J; junction bases unmatched: 8. The CDR3 consists of 15 residues. Germline loops: CDR1 SEHNR, CDR2 FQNEAQ (reference sequence). The CDR3 protein is CASSAGGPILNEQFF. CDR3 bases: TGTGCCAGCAGCGCGGGGGGGCCGATCCTCAATGAGCAGTTCTTC.

This CDR3 reads CASSQFAGPDTQYF. The CDR3 DNA sequence: TGCGCCAGCAGCCAGTTTGCGGGGCCAGATACGCAGTATTTT. The gene calls are TRBV4-3 and TRBJ2-3, with D possibly TRBD2 on 6 matching bases. V lost 3 bases and J lost 4, with 11 bases in between. The CDR3 length is 14 residues. The germline V gene has CDR1 LGHNA and CDR2 YSLEER.

The rearrangement uses TRBV7-2 and TRBJ1-4, with TRBD1 matching over 7 bases. Unmatched junction bases numbered 20, after V lost 4 bases and J lost 12 bases. From germline, CDR1 is SGHTA and CDR2 FQGNSA. This CDR3 is 17 amino acids long. The CDR3 region is CASSSMTGSLHGTELFF. The CDR3 DNA follows: TGTGCCAGCAGCTCGATGACAGGGAGCTTGCACGGCACGGAACTGTTTTTT.

The sample holds one count of this clone. The chain employs TRBV4-3 and TRBJ2-2; TRBD2 is a possible D gene (7 bases). CDR3 length: 16 amino acids. With 4 bases removed from V and 8 bases from J, the gap between germline ends came to 20 bases. Per the germline V gene, CDR1 is LGHNA and CDR2 is YSLEER. The CDR3 coding sequence is TGCGCCAGCAGCCCCCTGGGAGCCAGGGGAGGGGGGGAGCTGTTTTTT. Translation: CASSPLGARGGGELFF.

The chain carries TRBV11-2 and TRBJ2-2; D not resolved. The CDR3 length is 14 residues. Germline V CDR1 and CDR2: SGHAT, FQNNGV. V lost 1 base and J lost 1, with 4 bases in between. The CDR3 spells CASSLVRNTGELFF. The CDR3 DNA reads as TGTGCCAGCAGCTTAGTTAGGAACACCGGGGAGCTGTTTTTT.

This clone appeared a few times. This chain uses TRBV11-1 with TRBJ2-7; 8 nucleotides agree with TRBD1. V dropped 5 bases and J dropped 2; count of bases not matched to a gene: 5. The CDR3 consists of 14 residues. The germline V gene encodes CDR1 SGHAT and CDR2 FQDESV (reference sequence). In nucleotides, the CDR3 is TGTGCCAGCAGCCAAGACAGGGGACCCTACGAGCAGTACTTC. This sequence encodes CASSQDRGPYEQYF.

For the CDR3, the DNA is TGTGCCAGCAGACCGGGACTAGCTGGATGGGGCGAGCAGTACTTC. This codes for CASRPGLAGWGEQYF. The rearrangement uses TRBV7-2 and TRBJ2-7; 9 positions agree with TRBD2. The V and J ends lost 6 bases and 6 bases, in that order; junction bases with no gene match: 12. Per the germline V gene, CDR1 is SGHTA and CDR2 is FQGNSA. The length of the CDR3 is 15 residues.

The chain carries TRBV7-2 and TRBJ2-7; D gene uncertain. Germline V CDR1 and CDR2: SGHTA, FQGNSA. V lost 1 base and J 6 bases, leaving 10 bases between the germline ends. This CDR3 contains 13 residues. The CDR3 region is CASSLGPGGEQYF. CDR3 nucleotides: TGTGCCAGCAGCTTAGGGCCGGGTGGCGAGCAGTACTTC.

This clone was detected only once. The gene calls are TRBV6-2 or TRBV6-3 and TRBJ1-2; D possibly corresponds to TRBD1 (5 bases). The CDR3 loop spans 14 amino acids. Germline V CDR1 and CDR2: MNHEY, SVGEGT. The V end was cut by 2 bases, the J end by 7 bases, with 14 bases between. The CDR3 is CASSYGREVVGYTF. In DNA, the CDR3 is TGTGCCAGCAGTTACGGCAGGGAGGTTGTTGGCTACACCTTC.

This chain uses TRBV3-1 (or the pseudogene TRBV3-2) with TRBJ2-5, with D perhaps matching TRBD1 (5 bases). Trimming removed 5 bases from V and 1 base from J, with 20 bases in between. The CDR3 spans 17 residues. CDR1 is LGHDT and CDR2 is YNNKEL in the germline V gene (reference sequence). The CDR3 nucleotides read TGTGCCAGCAGCGTACTTTTCGGGCAGGGCCTCCAAGAGACCCAGTACTTC. Translating it yields CASSVLFGQGLQETQYF.

The chain carries TRBV30 and TRBJ2-2; possibly TRBD1 for D (5 bases). V lost 2 bases, J lost 6 bases, and 7 bases lay in between. From germline, CDR1 is GTSNPN and CDR2 SVGIG (reference sequence). The CDR3 has 12 residues. CDR3 DNA sequence: TGTGCCTGGAGTCCAGGGCCCGGGGAGCTGTTTTTT. It yields the protein CAWSPGPGELFF.

The genes are TRBV5-1 and TRBJ2-1; D possibly corresponds to TRBD2 (6 bases). The CDR3 totals 16 residues. V dropped 3 bases and J dropped 0 bases, with 13 bases sitting between them. CDR1 SGHRS and CDR2 YFSETQ come from the germline V gene. CDR3 DNA: TGCGCCAGCAGCTGGTCCGGGACTGCCTCCTACAATGAGCAGTTCTTC. This gives the protein CASSWSGTASYNEQFF.

The chain recombines TRBV10-3 with TRBJ2-7, with D maybe TRBD1 (5 bases). V lost 8 bases, J lost 4 bases, and 9 bases lay in between. The CDR3 runs 11 residues. Per germline, CDR1 ENHRY and CDR2 SYGVKD. CDR3 nucleotide sequence: TGTGCCATCGGCAGGGAATACGAGCAGTACTTC. Residues: CAIGREYEQYF.

The V gene is TRBV9, the J gene TRBJ2-4; 14 positions agree with TRBD2. The CDR3 is 13 residues long. The germline V gene encodes CDR1 SGDLS and CDR2 YYNGEE. V trimming: 2 bases; J trimming: 15 bases; junction bases outside the gene matches: 4. The DNA for the CDR3 is TGTGCCAGCAGCGTGGGACTAGCGGGAGACCGGTACTTC. Its protein product is CASSVGLAGDRYF.

J is TRBJ2-7 and V is TRBV5-4; D gene unclear. The germline CDR1 and CDR2 sequences are SGHNT and YYREEE (reference sequence). The CDR3 is 11 amino acids. V was cut by 0 bases and J by 6 bases, with 4 bases left in between. CDR3 sequence reads: CASSLGLEQYF. As DNA, the CDR3 is TGTGCCAGCAGCTTGGGTCTCGAGCAGTACTTC.

This chain joins TRBV3-1 (or the pseudogene TRBV3-2) and TRBJ2-2, with TRBD2 matching over 13 bases. The CDR3 spans 16 residues. Losses at the gene ends were 6 bases for V and 8 bases for J; bases not matched to a gene: 9. Germline-derived CDR1 and CDR2 are LGHDT and YNNKEL (reference sequence). The CDR3: CASSRGLAGVSGELFF. In nucleotides, the CDR3 is TGTGCCAGCAGTCGTGGACTAGCGGGAGTATCGGGGGAGCTGTTTTTT.

This chain joins TRBV5-1 and TRBJ1-4; possibly TRBD1 for D (5 bases). Germline CDR1 and CDR2: SGHRS and YFSETQ. The CDR3 consists of 16 residues. V was trimmed by 0 bases and J by 2 bases, leaving 11 bases between them. In nucleotides, the CDR3 is TGCGCCAGCAGCTTGGTCCCTCAGGGTACTAATGAAAAACTGTTTTTT. Its protein product is CASSLVPQGTNEKLFF.